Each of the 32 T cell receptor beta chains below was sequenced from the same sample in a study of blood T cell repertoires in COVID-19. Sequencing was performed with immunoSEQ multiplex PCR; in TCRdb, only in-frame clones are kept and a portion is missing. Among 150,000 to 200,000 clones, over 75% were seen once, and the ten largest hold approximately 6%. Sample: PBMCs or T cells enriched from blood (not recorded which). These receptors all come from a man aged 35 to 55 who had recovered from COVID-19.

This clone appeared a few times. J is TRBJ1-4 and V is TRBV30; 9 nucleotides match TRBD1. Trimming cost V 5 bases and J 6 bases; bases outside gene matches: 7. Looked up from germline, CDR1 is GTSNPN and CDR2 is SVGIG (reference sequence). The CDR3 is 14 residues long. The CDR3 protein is CAWGSGQGYEKLFF. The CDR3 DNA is TGTGCCTGGGGGTCGGGACAGGGATATGAAAAACTGTTTTTT. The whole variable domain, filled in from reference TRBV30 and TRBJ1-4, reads SQTIHQWPATLVQPVGSPLSLECTVEGTSNPNLYWYRQAAGRGLQLLFYSVGIGQISSEVPQNLSASRPQDRQFILSSKKLLLSDSGFYLCAWGSGQGYEKLFFGSGTQLSVL.

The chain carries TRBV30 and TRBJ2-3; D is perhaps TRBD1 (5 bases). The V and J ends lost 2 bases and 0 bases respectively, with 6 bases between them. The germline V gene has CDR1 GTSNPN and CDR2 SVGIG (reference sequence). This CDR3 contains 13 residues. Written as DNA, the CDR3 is TGTGCCTGGAGTCCAGGGAGCACAGATACGCAGTATTTT. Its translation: CAWSPGSTDTQYF.

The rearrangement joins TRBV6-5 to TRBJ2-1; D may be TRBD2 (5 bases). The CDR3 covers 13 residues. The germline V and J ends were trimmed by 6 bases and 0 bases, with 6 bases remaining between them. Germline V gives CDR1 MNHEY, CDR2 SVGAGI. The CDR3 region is CASSGISYNEQFF. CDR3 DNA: TGTGCCAGCAGCGGGATCTCCTACAATGAGCAGTTCTTC.

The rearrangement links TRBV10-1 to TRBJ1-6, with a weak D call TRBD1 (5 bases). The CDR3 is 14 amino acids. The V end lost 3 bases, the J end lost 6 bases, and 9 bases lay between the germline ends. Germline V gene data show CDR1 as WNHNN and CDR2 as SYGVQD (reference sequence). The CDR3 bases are TGCGCCAGCAGTGAAGGGGAATTTAATTCACCCCTCCACTTT. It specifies CASSEGEFNSPLHF.

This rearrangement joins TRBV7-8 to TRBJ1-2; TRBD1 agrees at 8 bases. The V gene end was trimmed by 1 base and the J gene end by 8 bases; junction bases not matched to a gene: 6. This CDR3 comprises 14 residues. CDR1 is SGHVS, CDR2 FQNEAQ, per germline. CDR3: CASSLEDRVRGYTF. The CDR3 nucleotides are TGTGCCAGCAGCTTAGAGGACAGGGTTCGGGGCTACACCTTC.

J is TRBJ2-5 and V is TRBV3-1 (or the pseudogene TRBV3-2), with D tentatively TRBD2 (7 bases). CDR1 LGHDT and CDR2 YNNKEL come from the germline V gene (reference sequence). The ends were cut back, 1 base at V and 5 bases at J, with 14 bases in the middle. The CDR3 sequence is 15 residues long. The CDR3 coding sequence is TGTGCCAGCAGCCAAGGTTGGCGGGGGCTGGAGACCCAGTACTTC. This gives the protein CASSQGWRGLETQYF.

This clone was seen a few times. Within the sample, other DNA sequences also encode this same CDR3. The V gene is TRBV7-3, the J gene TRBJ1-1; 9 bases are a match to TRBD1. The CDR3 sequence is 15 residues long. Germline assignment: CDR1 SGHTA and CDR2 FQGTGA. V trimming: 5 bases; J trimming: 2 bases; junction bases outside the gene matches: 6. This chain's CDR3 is CASSPTGGSNTEAFF. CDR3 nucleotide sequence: TGTGCCAGCAGCCCAACAGGGGGCAGTAACACTGAAGCTTTCTTT.

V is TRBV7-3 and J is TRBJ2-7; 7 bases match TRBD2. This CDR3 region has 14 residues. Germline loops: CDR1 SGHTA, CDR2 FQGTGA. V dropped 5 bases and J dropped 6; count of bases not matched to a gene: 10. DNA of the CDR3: TGTGCCAGCAGCCCCGCTGCGGGGGTTGTCGAGCAGTACTTC. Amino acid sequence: CASSPAAGVVEQYF.

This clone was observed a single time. The CDR3 sequence: CASGPRTVDTEAFF. CDR3 nucleotides: TGTGCCAGCGGCCCGAGGACAGTAGACACTGAAGCTTTCTTT. The V call is TRBV2, the J call TRBJ1-1; maybe TRBD1 (6 bases). The CDR3 runs 14 residues. The V end was cut by 8 bases, the J end by 3 bases, with 16 bases between. CDR1 and CDR2 (germline): SNHLY, FYNNEI.

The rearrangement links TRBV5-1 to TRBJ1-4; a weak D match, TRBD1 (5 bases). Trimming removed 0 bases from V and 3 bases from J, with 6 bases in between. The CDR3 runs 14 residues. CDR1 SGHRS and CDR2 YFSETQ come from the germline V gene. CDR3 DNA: TGCGCCAGCAGCTTGGGACAGCCTAATGAAAAACTGTTTTTT. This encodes CASSLGQPNEKLFF.

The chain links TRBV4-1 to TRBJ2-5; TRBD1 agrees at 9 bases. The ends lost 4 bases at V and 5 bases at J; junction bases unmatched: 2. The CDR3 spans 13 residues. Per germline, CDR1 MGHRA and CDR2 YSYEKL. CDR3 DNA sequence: TGCGCCAGCAGCCGAGACAGGGGGGAGACCCAGTACTTC. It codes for CASSRDRGETQYF.

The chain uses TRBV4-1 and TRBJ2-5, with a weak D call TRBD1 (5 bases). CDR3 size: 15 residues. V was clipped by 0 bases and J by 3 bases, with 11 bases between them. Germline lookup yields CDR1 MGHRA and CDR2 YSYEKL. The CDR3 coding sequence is TGCGCCAGCAGCCAAGATGGGGCCAGAGAAGAGACCCAGTACTTC. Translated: CASSQDGAREETQYF.

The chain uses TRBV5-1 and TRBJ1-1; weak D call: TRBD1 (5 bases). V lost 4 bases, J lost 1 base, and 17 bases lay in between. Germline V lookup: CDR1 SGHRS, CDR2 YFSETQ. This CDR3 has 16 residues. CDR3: CASSDPGQGWNTEAFF. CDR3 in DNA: TGCGCCAGCAGCGATCCGGGCCAGGGTTGGAACACTGAAGCTTTCTTT.

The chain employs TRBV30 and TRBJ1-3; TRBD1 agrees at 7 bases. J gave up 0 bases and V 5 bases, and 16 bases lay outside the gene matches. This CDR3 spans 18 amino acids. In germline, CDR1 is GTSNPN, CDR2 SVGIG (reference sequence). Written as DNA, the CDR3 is TGTGCCTGGGATCGGGACAGAAGTTCTAAAAGCTCTGGAAACACCATATATTTT. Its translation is CAWDRDRSSKSSGNTIYF.

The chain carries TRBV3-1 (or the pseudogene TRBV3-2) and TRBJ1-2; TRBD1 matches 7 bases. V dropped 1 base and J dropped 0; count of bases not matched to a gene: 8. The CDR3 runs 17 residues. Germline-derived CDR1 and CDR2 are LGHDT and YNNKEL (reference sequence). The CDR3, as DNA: TGTGCCAGCAGCCAAGTGGCAGGGGGGTCCCCTAACTATGGCTACACCTTC. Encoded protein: CASSQVAGGSPNYGYTF.

The CDR3 nucleotides read TGTGCCAGTAGTATTCTCGGAACTAGCAGTTTCCGGGAGCTGTTTTTT. It codes for CASSILGTSSFRELFF. This sequence joins TRBV19 and TRBJ2-2; TRBD2 might be the D (6 bases). Germline assignment: CDR1 LNHDA and CDR2 SQIVND (reference sequence). V lost 3 bases, J lost 9 bases, and 20 bases lay in between. This CDR3 has 16 amino acids.

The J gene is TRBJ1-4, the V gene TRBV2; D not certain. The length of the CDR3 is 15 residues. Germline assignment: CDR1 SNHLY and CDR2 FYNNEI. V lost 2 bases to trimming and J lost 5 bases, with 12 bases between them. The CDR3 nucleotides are TGTGCCAGCAGTGAAACCCCCATCGCGAATGAAAAACTGTTTTTT. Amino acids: CASSETPIANEKLFF.

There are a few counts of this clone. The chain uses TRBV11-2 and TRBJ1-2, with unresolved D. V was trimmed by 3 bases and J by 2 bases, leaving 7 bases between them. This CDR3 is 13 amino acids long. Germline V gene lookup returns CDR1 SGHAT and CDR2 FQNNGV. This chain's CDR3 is CASSFSANYGYTF. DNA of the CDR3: TGTGCCAGCAGCTTCAGCGCGAACTATGGCTACACCTTC.

The CDR3 reads CASSVGAGANYGYTF. The CDR3 region has the DNA TGTGCCAGCAGCGTAGGGGCGGGAGCTAACTATGGCTACACCTTC. The V gene is TRBV9, the J gene TRBJ1-2; D unresolved. This CDR3 contains 15 residues. Germline CDR1 reads SGDLS; CDR2 reads YYNGEE. V was clipped by 0 bases and J by 0 bases, with 9 bases between them.

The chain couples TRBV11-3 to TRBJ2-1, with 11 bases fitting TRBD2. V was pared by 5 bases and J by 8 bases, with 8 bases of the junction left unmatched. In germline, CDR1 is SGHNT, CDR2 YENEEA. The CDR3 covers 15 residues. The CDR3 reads CASSQGTSGGYEQFF. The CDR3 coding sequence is TGTGCCAGCAGCCAGGGGACTAGCGGTGGGTATGAGCAGTTCTTC.

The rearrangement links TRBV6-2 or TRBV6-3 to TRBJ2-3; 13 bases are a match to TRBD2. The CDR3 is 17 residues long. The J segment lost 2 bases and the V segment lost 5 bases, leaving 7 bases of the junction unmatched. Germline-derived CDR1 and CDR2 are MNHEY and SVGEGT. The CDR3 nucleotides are TGTGCCAGCAGTGGCCGGGGACTAGCGGGGTTCACAGATACGCAGTATTTT. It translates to CASSGRGLAGFTDTQYF.

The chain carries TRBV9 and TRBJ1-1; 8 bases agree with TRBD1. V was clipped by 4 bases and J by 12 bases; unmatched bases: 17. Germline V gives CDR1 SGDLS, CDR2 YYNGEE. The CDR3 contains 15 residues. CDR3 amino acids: CASSSNLQRTGMTFF. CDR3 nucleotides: TGTGCCAGCAGCTCTAACCTCCAGCGGACAGGGATGACTTTCTTT.

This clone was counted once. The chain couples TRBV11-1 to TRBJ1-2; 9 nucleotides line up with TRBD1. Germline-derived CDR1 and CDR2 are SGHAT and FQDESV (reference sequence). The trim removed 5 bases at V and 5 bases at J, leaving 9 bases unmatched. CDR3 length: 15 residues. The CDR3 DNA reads TGTGCCAGCAGCCCTAGCCCCGGGACAGGGTATGGCTACACCTTC. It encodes CASSPSPGTGYGYTF.

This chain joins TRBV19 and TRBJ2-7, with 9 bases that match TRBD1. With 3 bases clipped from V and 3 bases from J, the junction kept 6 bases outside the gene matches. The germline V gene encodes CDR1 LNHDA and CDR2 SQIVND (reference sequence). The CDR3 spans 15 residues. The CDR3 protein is CASSILGQGLYEQYF. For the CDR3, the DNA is TGTGCCAGTAGTATTTTAGGACAGGGGCTCTACGAGCAGTACTTC.

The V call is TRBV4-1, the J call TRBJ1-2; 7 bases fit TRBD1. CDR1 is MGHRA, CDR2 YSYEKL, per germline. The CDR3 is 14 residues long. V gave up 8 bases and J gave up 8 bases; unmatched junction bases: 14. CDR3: CASGTGTARRGYTF. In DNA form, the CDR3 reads TGCGCCAGCGGGACCGGGACAGCACGGCGAGGCTACACCTTC.

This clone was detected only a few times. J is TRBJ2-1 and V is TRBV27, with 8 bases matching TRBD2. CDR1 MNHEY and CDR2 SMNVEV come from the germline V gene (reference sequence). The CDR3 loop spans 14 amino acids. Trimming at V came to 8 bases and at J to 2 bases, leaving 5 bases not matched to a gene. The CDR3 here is CASGRGGPYNEQFF. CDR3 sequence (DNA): TGTGCCAGCGGTCGGGGGGGGCCCTACAATGAGCAGTTCTTC.

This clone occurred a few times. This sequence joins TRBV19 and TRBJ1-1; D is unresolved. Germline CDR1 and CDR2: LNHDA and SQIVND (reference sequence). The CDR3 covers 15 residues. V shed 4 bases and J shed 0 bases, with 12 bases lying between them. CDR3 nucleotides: TGTGCCAGTAGTACCCTGACACCCATGAACACTGAAGCTTTCTTT. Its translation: CASSTLTPMNTEAFF. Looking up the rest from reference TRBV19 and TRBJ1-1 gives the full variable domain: DGGITQSPKYLFRKEGQNVTLSCEQNLNHDAMYWYRQDPGQGLRLIYYSQIVNDFQKGDIAEGYSVSREKKESFPLTVTSAQKNPTAFYLCASSTLTPMNTEAFFGQGTRLTVV.

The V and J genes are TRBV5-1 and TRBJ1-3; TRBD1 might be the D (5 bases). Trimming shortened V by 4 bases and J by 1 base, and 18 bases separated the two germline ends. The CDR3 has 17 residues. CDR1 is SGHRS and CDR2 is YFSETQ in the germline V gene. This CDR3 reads CASSPGLPGLSGNTIYF. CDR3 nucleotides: TGCGCCAGCAGCCCCGGTCTGCCAGGGCTGTCTGGAAACACCATATATTTT.

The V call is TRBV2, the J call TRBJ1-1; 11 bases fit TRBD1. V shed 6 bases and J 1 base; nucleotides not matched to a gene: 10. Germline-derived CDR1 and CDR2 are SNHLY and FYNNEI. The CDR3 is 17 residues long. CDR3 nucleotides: TGTGCCAGCAGGGTTCTCTGGGGACAGGGGGGGAACACTGAAGCTTTCTTT. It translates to CASRVLWGQGGNTEAFF.

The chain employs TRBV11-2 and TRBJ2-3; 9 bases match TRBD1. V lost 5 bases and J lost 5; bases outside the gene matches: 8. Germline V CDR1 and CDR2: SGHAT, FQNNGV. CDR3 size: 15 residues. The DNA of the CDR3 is TGTGCCAGCAGCCGTTTACAGGGGGCAGGAGATACGCAGTATTTT. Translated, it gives CASSRLQGAGDTQYF.

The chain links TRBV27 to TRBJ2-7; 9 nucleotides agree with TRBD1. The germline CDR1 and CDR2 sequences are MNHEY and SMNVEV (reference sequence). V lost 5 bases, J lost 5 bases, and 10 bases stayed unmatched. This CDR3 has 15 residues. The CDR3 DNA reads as TGTGCCAGCAGTCCCGGGACAGGGTTTCACGACGAGCAGTACGTC. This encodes CASSPGTGFHDEQYV.

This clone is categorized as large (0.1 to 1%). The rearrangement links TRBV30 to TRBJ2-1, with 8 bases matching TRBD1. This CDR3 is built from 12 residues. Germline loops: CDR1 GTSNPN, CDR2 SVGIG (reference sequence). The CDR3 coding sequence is TGTGCGGGGGACAGGAGGCCTGGTGAGCAGTTCTTC. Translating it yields CAGDRRPGEQFF.